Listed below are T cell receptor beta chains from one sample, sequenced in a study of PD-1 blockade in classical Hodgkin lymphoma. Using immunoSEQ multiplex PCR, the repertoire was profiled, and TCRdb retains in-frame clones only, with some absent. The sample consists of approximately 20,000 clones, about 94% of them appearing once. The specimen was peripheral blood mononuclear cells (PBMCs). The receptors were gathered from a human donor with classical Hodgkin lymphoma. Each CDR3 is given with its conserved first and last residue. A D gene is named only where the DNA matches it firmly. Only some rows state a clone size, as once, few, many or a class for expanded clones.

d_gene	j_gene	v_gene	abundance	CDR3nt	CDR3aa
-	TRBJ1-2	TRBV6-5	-	TGTGCCAGCCCTACTCGCTGGGTTTTTAACTATGGCTACACCTTC	CASPTRWVFNYGYTF
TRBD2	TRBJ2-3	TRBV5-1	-	TGCGCCAGCAGCTTGGAAGTTAGCGGGGGCACAGATACGCAGTATTTT	CASSLEVSGGTDTQYF
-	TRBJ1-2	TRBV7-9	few	TGTGCCAGCAGCGCATGGGACCGCCCTAACTATGGCTACACCTTC	CASSAWDRPNYGYTF
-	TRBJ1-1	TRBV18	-	TGTGCCAGCTCGCAGGGTCAGACTGAAGCTTTCTTT	CASSQGQTEAFF
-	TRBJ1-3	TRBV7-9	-	TGTGCCAGCAGCCCACCCCCTCTCGGGGGAAACACCATATATTTT	CASSPPPLGGNTIYF
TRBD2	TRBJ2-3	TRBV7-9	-	TGTGCCAGCAGCTCACCGGGACTAGCGGGGGGGCCAGCAGATACGCAGTATTTT	CASSSPGLAGGPADTQYF
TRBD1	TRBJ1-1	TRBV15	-	TGTGCCACCAGCAGGACCGGGACAGGGATCACTGAAGCTTTCTTT	CATSRTGTGITEAFF
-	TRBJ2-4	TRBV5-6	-	TGTGCCAGCAGGTCCGAGACGCCCCTCAGCGCCAAAAACATTCAGTACTTC	CASRSETPLSAKNIQYF
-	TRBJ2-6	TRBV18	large	TGTGCCAGCTCCTACTCTGGGGCCAACGTCCTGACTTTC	CASSYSGANVLTF
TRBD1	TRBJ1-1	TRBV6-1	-	TGTGCCAGCAGTGGGACCTTCACAGGGGCCGGGAACACTGAAGCTTTCTTT	CASSGTFTGAGNTEAFF